The 15 T cell receptor beta chains listed next were all sequenced from one sample in a study of T-cell memory formation after mild COVID-19. TCRdb recomputed calls from the 5' RACE reads with MiXCR, one row per CDR3 protein. The data contain some 600,000 distinct CDR3 sequences, around 16% of them singletons. Material for sequencing was PBMCs or a T cell subset sorted from them (not recorded which). Receptors originate from an adult woman who had mild COVID-19 (a few samples of this study predate the infection). Cell type and time point are not known.

V gene TRBV3-1 combines with J gene TRBJ2-1, with 8 bases that match TRBD2. CDR1 LGHDT and CDR2 YNNKEL come from the germline V gene (reference sequence). Trimming removed 4 bases from V and 3 bases from J; junction bases left unmatched: 14. The CDR3 covers 18 residues. The CDR3 is CASSPERAATSDYNEQFF. DNA of the CDR3: TGTGCCAGCAGCCCGGAGAGAGCCGCGACTAGCGACTACAATGAGCAGTTCTTC.

The J gene is TRBJ2-7, the V gene TRBV20-1; possibly TRBD1 or TRBD2 for D (5 bases each). This CDR3 has 12 amino acids. The germline V gene encodes CDR1 DFQATT and CDR2 SNEGSKA (reference sequence). V shed 3 bases and J shed 4 bases, with 10 bases lying between them. The CDR3 reads CSASRGGYEQYF. The CDR3 DNA sequence: TGCAGTGCTAGTCGGGGCGGGTACGAGCAGTACTTC.

The V call is TRBV11-2, the J call TRBJ2-1; D possibly matches TRBD1 or TRBD2 (6 bases each). The germline CDR1 and CDR2 sequences are SGHAT and FQNNGV. V lost 4 bases and J 7 bases, leaving 17 bases between the germline ends. The length of the CDR3 is 15 residues. CDR3 DNA sequence: TGTGCCAGCAGCTCCCTTCGGGGGCGGGGAAATGAGCAGTTCTTC. It is translated as CASSSLRGRGNEQFF.

The V gene is TRBV29-1, the J gene TRBJ2-5; 10 bases line up with TRBD2. CDR1 is SQVTM, CDR2 ANQGSEA, per germline. After removal of 4 bases from V and 9 bases from J, the junction contained 14 bases not matched to a gene. CDR3 size: 15 residues. CDR3 residues: CSVGPRLAGGEPQYF. In nucleotides, the CDR3 is TGCAGCGTTGGCCCCAGACTAGCGGGCGGGGAGCCCCAGTACTTC.

This clonotype came up a few times. The V call is TRBV7-9, the J call TRBJ2-7; 7 nucleotides line up with TRBD1. This CDR3 has 15 residues. CDR1 and CDR2 from the germline V gene are SEHNR and FQNEAQ (reference sequence). The J segment lost 2 bases and the V segment lost 3 bases, leaving 7 bases of the junction unmatched. CDR3 in DNA: TGTGCCAGCAGCTTCGCCGGGACAGAGACCTACGAGCAGTACTTC. This codes for CASSFAGTETYEQYF.

This clonotype was counted a few times. The V and J genes are TRBV7-2 and TRBJ2-1, with 7 bases matching TRBD2. This CDR3 is 16 amino acids long. Germline V gives CDR1 SGHTA, CDR2 FQGNSA. Unmatched junction bases numbered 7, after V lost 3 bases and J lost 2 bases. CDR3 DNA sequence: TGTGCCAGCAGCTTTTCGGCGGGGGAACCCTACAATGAGCAGTTCTTC. Its protein product is CASSFSAGEPYNEQFF.

The V and J genes are TRBV30 and TRBJ1-2; 7 bases are shared with TRBD1. CDR3 length: 13 amino acids. V shed 7 bases, J shed 4 bases, and the junction held 9 bases outside the gene matches. Germline lookup yields CDR1 GTSNPN and CDR2 SVGIG (reference sequence). The CDR3 loop reads CAFHRDSGYGYTF. The CDR3, as DNA: TGTGCCTTCCACCGGGACAGTGGCTATGGCTACACCTTC.

This clonotype was observed a handful of times. V usage is TRBV3-2 and J usage is TRBJ2-1; no check of the table's D call, TRBD2, against the DNA was made. TRBV3-2 is an annotated pseudogene. CDR3 length equals 16 residues. CDR3 amino acids: CASSPREREWHNEQFF. CDR3 nucleotides: TGTGCCAGCAGCCCCAGGGAGCGGGAGTGGCACAATGAGCAGTTCTTC.

This clonotype was recorded a few times. This sequence joins TRBV10-2 and TRBJ2-5; D gene unclear. The CDR3 is 15 residues long. The V gene's germline CDR1 is WSHSY and CDR2 SAAADI. Trimming removed 4 bases from V and 2 bases from J, with 14 bases in between. Here the CDR3 reads CASSAGPLTQETQYF. In DNA, the CDR3 is TGCGCCAGCAGTGCGGGCCCCCTCACTCAAGAGACCCAGTACTTC.

This clonotype was picked up a small number of times. The chain couples TRBV7-9 to TRBJ1-1, with a tentative D call TRBD1 (5 bases). With 8 bases removed from V and 1 base from J, the gap between germline ends came to 14 bases. The CDR3 is 14 residues long. Germline V lookup: CDR1 SEHNR, CDR2 FQNEAQ (reference sequence). The CDR3 coding sequence is TGTGCCAGCGATCGGGGCGCGGGGAACACTGAAGCTTTCTTT. It translates to CASDRGAGNTEAFF.

J is TRBJ1-2 and V is TRBV29-1; D is undetermined. Trimming removed 4 bases at V and 3 bases at J, with 12 bases between. The CDR3 loop spans 13 amino acids. Per the germline V gene, CDR1 is SQVTM and CDR2 is ANQGSEA. Here the CDR3 DNA reads TGCAGCGTTGTCGTGGCGCTAGACTATGGCTACACCTTC. It yields the protein CSVVVALDYGYTF.

This clonotype was picked up a small number of times. This chain connects TRBV5-1 to TRBJ2-3; weak D call: TRBD2 (5 bases). V was clipped by 0 bases and J by 4 bases, with 12 bases between them. The CDR3 covers 15 residues. CDR1 and CDR2 (germline): SGHRS, YFSETQ. The CDR3 protein is CASSLDTGFADTQYF. The CDR3 DNA sequence: TGCGCCAGCAGCTTGGACACGGGGTTTGCAGATACGCAGTATTTT.

The J gene is TRBJ1-1, the V gene TRBV7-9; D gene uncertain. The CDR3 extends over 18 amino acids. Trimming cost V 0 bases and J 0 bases, with 17 bases left between them. Germline V gene lookup returns CDR1 SEHNR and CDR2 FQNEAQ (reference sequence). In DNA form, the CDR3 reads TGTGCCAGCAGCTTAGCTCCCCCCCAGGACGGGATGAACACTGAAGCTTTCTTT. It codes for CASSLAPPQDGMNTEAFF.

This clonotype was recorded only once. The DNA for the CDR3 is TGTGCCAGCAGCGGACTTACCATCTCCTACAATGAGCAGTTCTTC. Its protein product is CASSGLTISYNEQFF. The rearrangement joins TRBV6-1 to TRBJ2-1; weak D call: TRBD2 (5 bases). The germline CDR1 and CDR2 sequences are MNHNS and SASEGT. V gave up 6 bases and J gave up 0 bases, with 12 bases separating them. The CDR3 contains 15 residues.

Ten or more counts support this clonotype. DNA for the CDR3: TGTGCCAGCTCACCCAGACAAGGTTCGAACACTGAAGCTTTCTTT. Its translation is CASSPRQGSNTEAFF. The rearrangement links TRBV18 to TRBJ1-1, with unresolved D. Germline assignment: CDR1 KGHSH and CDR2 LQKENI. This CDR3 is built from 15 residues. Trimming removed 3 bases at V and 1 base at J, with 12 bases between.